This T cell receptor (beta chain) was documented in a study of T cells in Graves' hyperthyroidism and ophthalmopathy. This clonotype was found a few times. The antigen is undetermined. Reasons for excluding patients were uncontrolled infection, other autoimmune disease, pregnancy or lactation. Diagnoses were established using clinical symptoms, serum thyroxine and TRAb, thyroid ultrasound and orbital computed tomography. PBMCs were sourced from approximately 10 ml fresh peripheral blood. Authors of the study amplified TCR beta CDR3 regions from RNA transcripts. First-round RT-PCR with HTBI primers amplified the TCR CDR3 region. From the multiplex PCR reads, TCRdb called clonotypes with MiXCR, one entry per CDR3 protein. The table includes 540,000 or so distinct CDR3 sequences, 15% to 19% detected once. Study-wide results and caveats: Blood also showed most of the thyroid clonotypes that were expanded above 0.001.

The CDR3 is 15 amino acids. V gave up 1 base and J gave up 9 bases; unmatched junction bases: 9. The clonotype was recovered from a woman in her twenties or thirties with Graves' hyperthyroidism. The chain has TRBV12-3 or TRBV12-4 and TRBJ2-1, with 7 positions matching TRBD2. The specimen sequenced was blood. The CDR3 loop reads CASSLGSSGLGEQFF. The DNA of the CDR3 is TGTGCCAGCAGTTTAGGTTCTAGCGGATTGGGTGAGCAGTTCTTC.